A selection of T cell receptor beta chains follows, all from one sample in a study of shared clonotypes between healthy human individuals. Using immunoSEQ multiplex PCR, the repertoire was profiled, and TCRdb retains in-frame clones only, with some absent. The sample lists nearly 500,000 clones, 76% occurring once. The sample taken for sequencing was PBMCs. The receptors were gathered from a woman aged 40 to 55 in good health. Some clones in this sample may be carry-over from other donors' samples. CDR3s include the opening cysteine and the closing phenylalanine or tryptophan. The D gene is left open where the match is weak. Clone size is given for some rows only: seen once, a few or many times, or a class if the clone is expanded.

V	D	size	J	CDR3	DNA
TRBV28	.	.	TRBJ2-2	CASTPRTLELFF	TGTGCCAGCACCCCCCGGACGCTTGAGCTGTTTTTT
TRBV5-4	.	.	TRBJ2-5	CASSLEGLGGETQYF	TGTGCCAGCAGCTTGGAGGGACTTGGTGGGGAGACCCAGTACTTC
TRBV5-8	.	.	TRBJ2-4	CASSLAAGQGRNIQYF	TGTGCCAGCAGCTTGGCCGCGGGGCAGGGTCGGAACATTCAGTACTTC
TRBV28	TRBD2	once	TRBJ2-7	CASSPQGRVSYEQYF	TGTGCCAGCAGTCCCCAAGGGAGGGTCTCCTACGAGCAGTACTTC
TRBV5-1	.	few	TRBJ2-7	CASSPGLSGYEQYF	TGCGCCAGCAGCCCGGGCCTTAGCGGCTACGAGCAGTACTTC
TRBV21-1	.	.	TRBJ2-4	CASSKRQKNIQYF	TGTGCCAGCAGCAAACGACAGAAAAACATTCAGTACTTC
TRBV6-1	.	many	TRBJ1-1	CASTRTQENTEAFF	TGTGCCAGCACCCGAACACAGGAGAACACTGAAGCTTTCTTT
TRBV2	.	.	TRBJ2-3	CASSASGSTDTQYF	TGTGCCAGCAGTGCATCCGGATCCACAGATACGCAGTATTTT
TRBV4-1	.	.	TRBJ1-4	CARKRGGHCEKLFF	TGCGCCAGAAAAAGGGGAGGGCATTGTGAAAAACTGTTTTTT
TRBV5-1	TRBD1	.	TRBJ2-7	CASSLTGGLYEQYF	TGCGCCAGCAGCTTGACAGGGGGCTTGTACGAGCAGTACTTC
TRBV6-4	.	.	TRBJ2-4	CASSEGGGVDIQYF	TGTGCCAGCAGTGAAGGGGGGGGAGTAGACATTCAGTACTTC
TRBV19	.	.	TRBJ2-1	CASSSQAADLYNEQFF	TGTGCCAGTAGTTCCCAGGCAGCGGACCTCTACAATGAGCAGTTCTTC
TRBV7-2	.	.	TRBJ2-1	CASSLIENNEQFF	TGTGCCAGCAGCTTAATAGAGAACAATGAGCAGTTCTTC
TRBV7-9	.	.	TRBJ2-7	CASSPLGSYEQYF	TGTGCCAGCAGCCCTTTGGGCTCCTACGAGCAGTACTTC
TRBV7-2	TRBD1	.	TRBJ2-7	CASSKLRDRAHEQYF	TGTGCCAGCAGCAAGCTCCGGGACAGGGCCCACGAGCAGTACTTC
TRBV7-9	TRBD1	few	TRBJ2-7	CASSLVGQGDLKSAYEQYF	TGTGCCAGCAGCTTAGTAGGACAGGGGGATCTGAAAAGTGCCTACGAGCAGTACTTC
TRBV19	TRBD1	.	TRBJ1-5	CATLGQGDQPQHF	TGTGCCACTCTGGGACAGGGAGATCAGCCCCAGCATTTT
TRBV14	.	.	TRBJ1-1	CASSQETGGWVNTEAFF	TGTGCCAGCAGCCAAGAGACGGGGGGCTGGGTGAACACTGAAGCTTTCTTT
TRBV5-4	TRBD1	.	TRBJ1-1	CASSLELTGVEAFF	TGTGCCAGCAGCTTGGAGCTAACAGGGGTAGAAGCTTTCTTT
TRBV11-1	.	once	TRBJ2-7	CASSFGGGNYEQYF	TGTGCCAGCAGCTTTGGAGGGGGCAACTACGAGCAGTACTTC
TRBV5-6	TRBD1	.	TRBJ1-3	CASSLAAGGYSGNTIYF	TGTGCCAGCAGCTTGGCGGCAGGGGGGTACTCTGGAAACACCATATATTTT
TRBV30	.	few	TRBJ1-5	CAWSVDKYSNQPQHF	TGTGCCTGGAGTGTAGACAAATATAGCAATCAGCCCCAGCATTTT
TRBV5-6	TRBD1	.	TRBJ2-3	CASSRLRDRGLDTQYF	TGTGCCAGCAGTCGGCTCCGGGACAGGGGATTGGATACGCAGTATTTT
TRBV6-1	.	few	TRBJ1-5	CASSDPNQPQHF	TGTGCCAGCAGTGATCCAAATCAGCCCCAGCATTTT
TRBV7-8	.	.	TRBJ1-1	CASSLDFRNTEAFF	TGTGCCAGCAGCTTGGACTTTCGGAACACTGAGGCTTTCTTT
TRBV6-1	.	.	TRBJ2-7	CASSEAGTTYEQYF	TGTGCCAGCAGTGAAGCGGGCACAACCTACGAGCAGTACTTC
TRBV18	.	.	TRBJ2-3	CASSPRRTDTQYF	TGTGCCAGCTCCCCCAGGCGAACAGATACGCAGTATTTT